These T cell receptor beta chains were read from a single sample in a study of post-analysis software for immune sequencing data. TCRdb re-analysed the PCR reads in MiXCR, keeping a single row per CDR3 protein. This sample has roughly 800,000 distinct CDR3 sequences; 35% to 55% occur once, and the top ten carry approximately 5%. The sequenced material came from blood. The receptors come from a girl aged 5-17 years with multiple sclerosis. Both conserved end residues are part of each CDR3. Fields, in order: clone size, J gene, CDR3 length, D gene, V gene, CDR3 protein, CDR3 DNA. D genes are given only for firm matches. The listing skips clone size in some rows; elsewhere it reads once, few, many or a size class.

clone size: .
J gene: TRBJ1-4
CDR3 length: 15
D gene: TRBD1
V gene: TRBV11-2
CDR3 protein: CASNTTGVNSEKLFF
CDR3 DNA: TGTGCCAGCAACACCACAGGGGTAAATAGCGAAAAACTGTTTTTT

clone size: .
J gene: TRBJ2-2
CDR3 length: 15
D gene: .
V gene: TRBV5-1
CDR3 protein: CASSLASGATGELFF
CDR3 DNA: TGCGCCAGCAGCTTGGCGTCCGGGGCCACCGGGGAGCTGTTTTTT

clone size: .
J gene: TRBJ2-3
CDR3 length: 16
D gene: TRBD1
V gene: TRBV12-5
CDR3 protein: CASGFWTGGDADTQYF
CDR3 DNA: TGTGCTAGTGGTTTCTGGACAGGGGGCGATGCAGATACGCAGTATTTT

clone size: .
J gene: TRBJ1-2
CDR3 length: 12
D gene: .
V gene: TRBV20-1
CDR3 protein: CSASLPPRGYTF
CDR3 DNA: TGCAGTGCTAGTTTACCGCCCAGGGGCTACACCTTC

clone size: .
J gene: TRBJ2-3
CDR3 length: 15
D gene: TRBD2
V gene: TRBV28
CDR3 protein: CASSFSREVGDTQYF
CDR3 DNA: TGTGCCAGCAGTTTTTCGCGGGAGGTCGGAGATACGCAGTATTTT

clone size: .
J gene: TRBJ2-1
CDR3 length: 17
D gene: .
V gene: TRBV12-3/TRBV12-4
CDR3 protein: CASSSHRLGFSYNEQFF
CDR3 DNA: TGTGCCAGCAGTTCCCACCGACTAGGCTTCTCCTACAATGAGCAGTTCTTC

clone size: few
J gene: TRBJ2-3
CDR3 length: 15
D gene: .
V gene: TRBV12-3/TRBV12-4
CDR3 protein: CASSLGGSQIDTQYF
CDR3 DNA: TGTGCCAGCAGTTTAGGGGGCTCCCAGATCGATACGCAGTATTTT

clone size: few
J gene: TRBJ2-5
CDR3 length: 12
D gene: TRBD1
V gene: TRBV12-3/TRBV12-4
CDR3 protein: CASSPDRGKQYF
CDR3 DNA: TGTGCCAGCAGCCCCGACAGGGGGAAGCAGTACTTC

clone size: .
J gene: TRBJ1-2
CDR3 length: 18
D gene: TRBD1
V gene: TRBV9
CDR3 protein: CASSANRDHRQGRFGYTF
CDR3 DNA: TGTGCCAGCAGCGCCAATAGGGACCACCGACAGGGTCGATTTGGCTACACCTTC

clone size: .
J gene: TRBJ2-5
CDR3 length: 15
D gene: TRBD1
V gene: TRBV7-9
CDR3 protein: CASSSDREMRETQYF
CDR3 DNA: TGTGCCAGCAGCTCCGACAGGGAGATGAGGGAGACCCAGTACTTC

clone size: .
J gene: TRBJ2-1
CDR3 length: 17
D gene: .
V gene: TRBV7-9
CDR3 protein: CASSLNPLRTERNEQFF
CDR3 DNA: TGTGCCAGCAGCTTAAACCCCTTGAGGACAGAGCGCAATGAGCAGTTCTTC

clone size: once
J gene: TRBJ2-4
CDR3 length: 14
D gene: TRBD2
V gene: TRBV3-1
CDR3 protein: CASESSGSINKQYF
CDR3 DNA: TGTGCCAGCGAATCTAGCGGGAGTATCAACAAGCAGTACTTC

clone size: .
J gene: TRBJ2-7
CDR3 length: 12
D gene: .
V gene: TRBV29-1
CDR3 protein: CSVPWGVDEQYF
CDR3 DNA: TGCAGCGTTCCCTGGGGGGTAGACGAGCAGTACTTC

clone size: .
J gene: TRBJ2-3
CDR3 length: 17
D gene: TRBD2
V gene: TRBV6-1
CDR3 protein: CASTRNPSGPSTDTQYF
CDR3 DNA: TGTGCCAGCACTCGAAACCCTAGCGGACCTAGCACAGATACGCAGTATTTT

clone size: few
J gene: TRBJ2-7
CDR3 length: 11
D gene: .
V gene: TRBV10-3
CDR3 protein: CATVRGHEQYF
CDR3 DNA: TGTGCCACGGTGCGAGGACACGAGCAGTACTTC

clone size: few
J gene: TRBJ2-7
CDR3 length: 14
D gene: .
V gene: TRBV29-1
CDR3 protein: CSVGGQGNMYEQYF
CDR3 DNA: TGCAGCGTTGGTGGGCAGGGGAATATGTACGAGCAGTACTTC

clone size: .
J gene: TRBJ1-2
CDR3 length: 12
D gene: .
V gene: TRBV9
CDR3 protein: CATYDRTYGYTF
CDR3 DNA: TGTGCCACCTACGACAGGACCTATGGCTACACCTTC

clone size: few
J gene: TRBJ2-1
CDR3 length: 15
D gene: TRBD2
V gene: TRBV29-1
CDR3 protein: CSAPTGLAGGNEQFF
CDR3 DNA: TGCAGCGCCCCAACGGGACTAGCGGGGGGCAATGAGCAGTTCTTC

clone size: few
J gene: TRBJ2-1
CDR3 length: 18
D gene: TRBD2
V gene: TRBV6-5
CDR3 protein: CASSYSRLAGVSYNEQFF
CDR3 DNA: TGTGCCAGCAGTTACAGTCGACTAGCGGGAGTCTCCTACAATGAGCAGTTCTTC

clone size: .
J gene: TRBJ2-3
CDR3 length: 16
D gene: .
V gene: TRBV5-1
CDR3 protein: CASSLEDRRATDTQYF
CDR3 DNA: TGCGCCAGCAGCTTGGAAGACCGGCGAGCCACAGATACGCAGTATTTT

clone size: .
J gene: TRBJ2-7
CDR3 length: 13
D gene: .
V gene: TRBV27
CDR3 protein: CASRGGSGGEQYF
CDR3 DNA: TGTGCCAGCAGAGGAGGGTCCGGCGGCGAGCAGTACTTC

clone size: .
J gene: TRBJ2-7
CDR3 length: 16
D gene: TRBD2
V gene: TRBV20-1
CDR3 protein: CSALGGRTSGSYEQYF
CDR3 DNA: TGCAGTGCCCTAGGAGGGAGGACTAGCGGCTCCTACGAGCAGTACTTC

clone size: few
J gene: TRBJ1-5
CDR3 length: 13
D gene: TRBD1
V gene: TRBV10-3
CDR3 protein: CAISEGQASPQHF
CDR3 DNA: TGTGCCATCAGTGAGGGACAGGCCTCGCCCCAGCATTTT

clone size: .
J gene: TRBJ1-1
CDR3 length: 8
D gene: .
V gene: TRBV20-1
CDR3 protein: CSASEAFF
CDR3 DNA: TGCAGTGCTTCAGAAGCTTTCTTT

clone size: few
J gene: TRBJ2-4
CDR3 length: 14
D gene: .
V gene: TRBV11-2
CDR3 protein: CASSYQGGLNIQYF
CDR3 DNA: TGTGCCAGCAGCTATCAGGGGGGCCTGAACATTCAGTACTTC

clone size: .
J gene: TRBJ2-3
CDR3 length: 14
D gene: .
V gene: TRBV6-5
CDR3 protein: CATLEGANTDTQYF
CDR3 DNA: TGTGCCACCCTAGAGGGAGCTAACACAGATACGCAGTATTTT